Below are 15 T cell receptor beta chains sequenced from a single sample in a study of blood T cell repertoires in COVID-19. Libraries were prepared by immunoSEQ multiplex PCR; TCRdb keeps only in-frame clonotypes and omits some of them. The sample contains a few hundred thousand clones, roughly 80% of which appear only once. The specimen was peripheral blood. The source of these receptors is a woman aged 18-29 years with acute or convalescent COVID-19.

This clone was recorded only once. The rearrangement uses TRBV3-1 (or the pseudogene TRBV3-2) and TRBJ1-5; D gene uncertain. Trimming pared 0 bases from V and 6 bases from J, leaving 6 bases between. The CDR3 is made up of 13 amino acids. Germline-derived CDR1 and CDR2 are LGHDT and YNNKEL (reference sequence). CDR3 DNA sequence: TGTGCCAGCAGCCAAGATGGGAGTCAGCCCCAGCATTTT. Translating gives CASSQDGSQPQHF.

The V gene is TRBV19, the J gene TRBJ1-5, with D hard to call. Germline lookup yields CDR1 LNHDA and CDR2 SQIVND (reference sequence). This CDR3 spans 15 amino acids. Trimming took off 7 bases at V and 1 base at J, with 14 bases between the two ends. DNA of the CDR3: TGTGCCAGTACCCCAGGACCGGGGAGCAATCAGCCCCAGCATTTT. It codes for CASTPGPGSNQPQHF.

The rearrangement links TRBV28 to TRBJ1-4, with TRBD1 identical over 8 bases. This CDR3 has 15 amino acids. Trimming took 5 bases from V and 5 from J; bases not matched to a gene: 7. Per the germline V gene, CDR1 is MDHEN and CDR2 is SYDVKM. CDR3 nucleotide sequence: TGTGCCAGCAGTGTCTATCAGGGGGCGAATGAAAAACTGTTTTTT. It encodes CASSVYQGANEKLFF.

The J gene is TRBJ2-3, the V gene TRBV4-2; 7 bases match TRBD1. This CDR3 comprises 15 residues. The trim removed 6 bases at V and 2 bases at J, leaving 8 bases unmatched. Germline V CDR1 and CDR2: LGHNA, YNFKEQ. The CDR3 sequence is CASRQGTTPTDTQYF. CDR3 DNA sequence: TGTGCCAGCAGACAGGGGACCACCCCCACAGATACGCAGTATTTT.

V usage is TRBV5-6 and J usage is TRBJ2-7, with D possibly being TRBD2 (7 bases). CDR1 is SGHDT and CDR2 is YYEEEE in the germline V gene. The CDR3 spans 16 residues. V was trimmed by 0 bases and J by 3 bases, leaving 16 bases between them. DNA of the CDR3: TGTGCCAGCAGCTTGGCCTTGGTGGGAGGGGGCTACGAGCAGTACTTC. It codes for CASSLALVGGGYEQYF.

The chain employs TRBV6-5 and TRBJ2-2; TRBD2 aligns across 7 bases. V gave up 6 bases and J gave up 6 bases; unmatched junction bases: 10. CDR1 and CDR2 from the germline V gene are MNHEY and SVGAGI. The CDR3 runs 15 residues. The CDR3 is CASSTPPGRAGELFF. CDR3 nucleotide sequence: TGTGCCAGCAGCACTCCTCCAGGGAGGGCCGGGGAGCTGTTTTTT.

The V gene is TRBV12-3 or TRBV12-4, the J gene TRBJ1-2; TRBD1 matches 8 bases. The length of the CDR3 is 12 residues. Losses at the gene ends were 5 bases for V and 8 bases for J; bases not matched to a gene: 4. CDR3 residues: CASSRTGRGYTF. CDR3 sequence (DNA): TGTGCCAGCAGTCGGACAGGGCGCGGCTACACCTTC.

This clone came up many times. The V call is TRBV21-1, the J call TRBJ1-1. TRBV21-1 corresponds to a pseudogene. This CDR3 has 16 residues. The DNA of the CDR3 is TGTGCCAGCAGCAATGGGGGGGGACGGGAGAACACTGAAGCTTTCTTT. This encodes CASSNGGGRENTEAFF.

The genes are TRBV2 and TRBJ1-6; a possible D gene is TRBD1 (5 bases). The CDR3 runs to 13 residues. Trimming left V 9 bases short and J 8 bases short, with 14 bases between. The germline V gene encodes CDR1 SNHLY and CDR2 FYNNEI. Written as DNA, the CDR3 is TGTGCCAGAGGGGAGGAAATCCATTCACCCCTCCACTTT. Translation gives CARGEEIHSPLHF.

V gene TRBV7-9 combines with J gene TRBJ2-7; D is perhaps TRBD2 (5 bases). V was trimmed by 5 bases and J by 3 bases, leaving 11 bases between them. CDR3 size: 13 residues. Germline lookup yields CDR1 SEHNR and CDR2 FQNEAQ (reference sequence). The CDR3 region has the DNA TGTGCCAGCAGCCCGATAGAGGGCTACGAGCAGTACTTC. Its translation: CASSPIEGYEQYF. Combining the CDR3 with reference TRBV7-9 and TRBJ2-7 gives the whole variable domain DTGVSQNPRHKITKRGQNVTFRCDPISEHNRLYWYRQTLGQGPEFLTYFQNEAQLEKSRLLSDRFSAERPKGSFSTLEIQRTEQGDSAMYLCASSPIEGYEQYFGPGTRLTVT.

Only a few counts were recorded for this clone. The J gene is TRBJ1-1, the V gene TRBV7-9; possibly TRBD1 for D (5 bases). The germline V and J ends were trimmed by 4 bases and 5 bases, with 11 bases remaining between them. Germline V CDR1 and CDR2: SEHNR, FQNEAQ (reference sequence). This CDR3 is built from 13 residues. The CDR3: CASSYTGGTEAFF. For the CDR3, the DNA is TGTGCCAGCAGCTACACGGGGGGTACTGAAGCTTTCTTT.

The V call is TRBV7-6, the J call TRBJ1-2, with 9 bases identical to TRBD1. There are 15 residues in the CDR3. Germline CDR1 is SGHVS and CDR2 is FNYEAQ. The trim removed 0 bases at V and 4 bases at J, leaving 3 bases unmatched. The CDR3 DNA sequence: TGTGCCAGCAGCTTAGCGCTGACAGGGGGCTATGGCTACACCTTC. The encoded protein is CASSLALTGGYGYTF. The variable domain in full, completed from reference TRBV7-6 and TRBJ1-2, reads GAGVSQSPRYKVTKRGQDVALRCDPISGHVSLYWYRQALGQGPEFLTYFNYEAQQDKSGLPNDRFSAERPEGSISTLTIQRTEQRDSAMYRCASSLALTGGYGYTFGSGTRLTVV.

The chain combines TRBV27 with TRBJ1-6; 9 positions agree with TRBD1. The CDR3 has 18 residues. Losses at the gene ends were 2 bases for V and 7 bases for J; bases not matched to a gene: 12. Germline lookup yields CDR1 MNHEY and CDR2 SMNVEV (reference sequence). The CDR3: CASSLVGQGEGENSPLHF. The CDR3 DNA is TGTGCCAGCAGTTTAGTGGGACAGGGTGAGGGGGAGAATTCACCCCTCCACTTT.

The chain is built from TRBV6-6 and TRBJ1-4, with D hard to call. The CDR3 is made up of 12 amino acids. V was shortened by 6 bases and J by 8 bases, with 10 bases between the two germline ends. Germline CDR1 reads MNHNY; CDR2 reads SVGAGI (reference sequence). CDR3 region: CASSKSSEKLFF. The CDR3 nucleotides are TGTGCCAGCAGCAAGAGCTCGGAAAAACTGTTTTTT.

Here the CDR3 DNA reads TGTGCCAGCAGTTACGGGCCAGCCGCTCTGAACACTGAAGCTTTCTTT. Encoded protein: CASSYGPAALNTEAFF. This rearrangement joins TRBV6-2 or TRBV6-3 to TRBJ1-1; no definite D call. The CDR3 contains 16 residues. Germline CDR1 reads MNHEY; CDR2 reads SVGEGT. Trimming took off 2 bases at V and 0 bases at J, with 13 bases between the two ends.